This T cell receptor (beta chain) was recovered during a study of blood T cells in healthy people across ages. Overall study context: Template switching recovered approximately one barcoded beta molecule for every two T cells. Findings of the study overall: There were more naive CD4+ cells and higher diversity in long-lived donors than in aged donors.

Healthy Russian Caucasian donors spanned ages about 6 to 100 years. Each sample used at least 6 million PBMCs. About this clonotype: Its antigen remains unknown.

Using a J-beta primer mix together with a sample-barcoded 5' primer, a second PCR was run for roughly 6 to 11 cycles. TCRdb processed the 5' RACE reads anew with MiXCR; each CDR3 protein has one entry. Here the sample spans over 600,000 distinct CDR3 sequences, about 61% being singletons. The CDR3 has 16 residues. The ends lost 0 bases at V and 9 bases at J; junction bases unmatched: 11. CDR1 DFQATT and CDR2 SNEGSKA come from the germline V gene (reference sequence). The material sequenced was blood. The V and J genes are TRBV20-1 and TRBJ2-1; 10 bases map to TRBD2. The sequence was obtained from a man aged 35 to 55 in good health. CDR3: CSARDAGTSAYGEQFF. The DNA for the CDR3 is TGCAGTGCTAGAGACGCCGGGACTAGCGCCTACGGTGAGCAGTTCTTC.